This TCR beta chain derives from a study of T cell clones after liver transplantation. Repertoires were generated with immunoSEQ multiplex PCR, while TCRdb's copy carries only in-frame clones and drops some. Among roughly 100,000 clones listed, around 84% were seen once. This material consisted of CD4+ T cells from blood, taken approximately 4 years after liver transplant. The TCR was taken from a human patient who received a liver transplant. A share of the T cells may be of graft donor origin.

The chain's CDR3 is CASSLVLGSGTADTQYF. The CDR3 DNA reads TGCGCCAGCAGCTTGGTACTGGGTAGCGGGACGGCAGATACGCAGTATTTT. This chain uses TRBV5-1 with TRBJ2-3; 8 positions agree with TRBD2. The CDR3 is 17 amino acids. From germline, CDR1 is SGHRS and CDR2 YFSETQ. The V gene end was trimmed by 0 bases and the J gene end by 4 bases; junction bases not matched to a gene: 10. Full variable domain (rest looked up from reference TRBV5-1 and TRBJ2-3): KAGVTQTPRYLIKTRGQQVTLSCSPISGHRSVSWYQQTPGQGLQFLFEYFSETQRNKGNFPGRFSGRQFSNSRSEMNVSTLELGDSALYLCASSLVLGSGTADTQYFGPGTRLTVL.